The 8 T cell receptor beta chains below all came from one sample that was sequenced in a study of CD8+CD57+ T cells in acquired aplastic anemia (dated 2018 in TCRdb). Expansion of CD8+CD57+ cells had been shown by flow cytometry in the patients chosen for sequencing. For sequencing, an Illumina HiSeq 2000 was employed. Profiling of TCR beta VDJ combinations and CDR3 sequences used genomic DNA as the template. Using fastp trimming at Q25 and MiXCR clonotype assembly, TCRdb reanalyzed the public sequencing data and kept in-frame beta chains. Records with the same CDR3 protein are collapsed into one entry carrying the most frequent genes and DNA. The sample yields about 180,000 distinct CDR3 sequences; around 50% were counted once. Around 1.1% of the sample lies in the top ten. The source material was sorted CD4+, CD8+, or CD8+CD57+ T cells (not recorded which) from PBMCs. These receptors were collected from a human donor with aplastic anemia.

This clonotype was recorded many times. The chain joins TRBV4-3 to TRBJ2-5, with 16 nucleotides matching TRBD2. The CDR3 is 18 residues long. Germline CDR1 is LGHNA and CDR2 is YSLEER. The junction had 3 bases not matched to a gene; V was cut back by 0 bases and J by 2 bases. The chain's CDR3 is CASSQDQGLAGGQETQYF. CDR3 DNA: TGCGCCAGCAGCCAAGACCAGGGACTAGCGGGGGGGCAAGAGACCCAGTACTTC.

About this clonotype itself: A much larger clone lies a single base off, so this may be a read error. The chain employs TRBV24-1 and TRBJ2-5; no firm D call. CDR3 length equals 12 residues. V gave up 6 bases and J gave up 11 bases, with 15 bases separating them. Germline V lookup: CDR1 KGHDR, CDR2 SFDVKD. The CDR3 sequence is CATSLRTGGQYF. Here the CDR3 DNA reads TGTGCCACCAGTCTAAGAACCGGTGGACAGTACTTC.

This clonotype appeared a few times. A junction end diverges from the germline sequence, so it may reflect a read error. The V gene is TRBV5-1, the J gene TRBJ1-1; 7 nucleotides align to TRBD1. CDR3 size: 14 residues. Germline V gene sequence: CDR1 SGHRS, CDR2 YFSETQ. DNA of the CDR3: TGCGCCAGCAGCTTGGAGACAGGGAGCACTGAAGCTCTCTTT. Residues: CASSLETGSTEALF.

The V gene is TRBV20-1, the J gene TRBJ2-5; no reliable D call. This CDR3 spans 12 amino acids. The V gene lost 6 bases and the J gene lost 1 base, with 9 bases spanning the gap. CDR1 and CDR2 (germline): DFQATT, SNEGSKA (reference sequence). The CDR3 here is CSAMGRQETQYF. The CDR3 coding sequence is TGCAGTGCCATGGGTCGCCAAGAGACCCAGTACTTC.

This clonotype was seen many times. The CDR3 spells CASSRRAPGPGEQYF. The DNA of the CDR3 is TGTGCCAGCAGCCGGCGAGCGCCAGGACCGGGCGAGCAGTACTTC. The V gene is TRBV7-9, the J gene TRBJ2-7, with D uncertain. The CDR3 contains 15 residues. Trimming cost V 5 bases and J 6 bases, with 20 bases left between them. In germline, CDR1 is SEHNR, CDR2 FQNEAQ (reference sequence).

This clonotype was found many times. With a much larger clone just one base away, this may be a read error. The chain uses TRBV10-2 and TRBJ1-2; possible D gene TRBD1, 5 bases. This CDR3 contains 13 residues. In germline, CDR1 is WSHSY, CDR2 SAAADI. The V and J ends lost 3 bases and 1 base respectively, with 6 bases between them. The DNA for the CDR3 is TGCGCCAGCAGTGATGGGGGTAACTATGGCTACACCTTC. Amino acid sequence: CASSDGGNYGYTF.

The sample holds many counts of this clonotype. The chain is built from TRBV5-6 and TRBJ2-6, with 7 bases fitting TRBD1. Germline V gene lookup returns CDR1 SGHDT and CDR2 YYEEEE. This CDR3 spans 19 amino acids. J lost 0 bases, V lost 5 bases, and 14 bases had no gene match. CDR3 sequence: CASSSLKRGLISGANVLTF. The CDR3 DNA reads as TGTGCCAGCAGTTCTCTAAAGAGGGGGCTCATCTCTGGGGCCAACGTCCTGACTTTC.

The chain recombines TRBV19 with TRBJ1-2; the D is unclear. This CDR3 is built from 13 residues. Germline V gives CDR1 LNHDA, CDR2 SQIVND (reference sequence). V was trimmed by 8 bases and J by 0 bases, leaving 10 bases between them. The CDR3 nucleotides are TGTGCCAGTCGGAGTGGAGCTAACTATGGCTACACCTTC. Residues: CASRSGANYGYTF. Full variable domain (outside the CDR3, taken from reference TRBV19 and TRBJ1-2): DGGITQSPKYLFRKEGQNVTLSCEQNLNHDAMYWYRQDPGQGLRLIYYSQIVNDFQKGDIAEGYSVSREKKESFPLTVTSAQKNPTAFYLCASRSGANYGYTFGSGTRLTVV.